The 4 T cell receptor beta chains in this list originate from one sample, sequenced in a study of blood T cell repertoires in COVID-19. The assay was immunoSEQ multiplex PCR, and TCRdb's table has in-frame clones only and misses some. This table holds about 260,000 clones, approximately 88% found once. The source material was peripheral blood. Every receptor here comes from a woman aged 70-85 years with COVID-19, enrolled during active disease.

This chain uses TRBV14 with TRBJ2-7; D not resolved. The germline CDR1 and CDR2 sequences are SGHDN and FVKESK. The V gene lost 0 bases and the J gene lost 0 bases, with 6 bases spanning the gap. The CDR3 totals 14 residues. CDR3 sequence: CASSQDQNSYEQYF. DNA for the CDR3: TGTGCCAGCAGCCAAGACCAGAACTCCTACGAGCAGTACTTC.

The genes are TRBV3-1 (or the pseudogene TRBV3-2) and TRBJ2-5, with TRBD1 matching 8 bases. CDR1 and CDR2 from the germline V gene are LGHDT and YNNKEL (reference sequence). Trimming removed 1 base from V and 5 bases from J; junction bases left unmatched: 6. This CDR3 region has 15 residues. The CDR3 DNA follows: TGTGCCAGCAGCCAAGGGACAGGGACGTTGGAGACCCAGTACTTC. Amino acid sequence: CASSQGTGTLETQYF.

The chain combines TRBV25-1 with TRBJ1-1; 8 bases line up with TRBD1. The J segment lost 4 bases and the V segment lost 6 bases, leaving 7 bases of the junction unmatched. The CDR3 extends over 14 amino acids. Germline CDR1 MGHDK, CDR2 SYGVNS. CDR3 in amino acids: CASSGQGTATEAFF. CDR3 nucleotide sequence: TGTGCCAGCAGCGGACAGGGAACCGCCACTGAAGCTTTCTTT.

This clone was observed a handful of times. This chain links TRBV19 with TRBJ2-6; 10 bases map to TRBD1. CDR3 length equals 19 residues. CDR1 is LNHDA, CDR2 SQIVND, per germline (reference sequence). With 7 bases clipped from V and 2 bases from J, the junction kept 14 bases outside the gene matches. CDR3 nucleotide sequence: TGTGCCAGTACCCCCACCGGGACAGGGGACCTCACTGGGGCCAACGTCCTGACTTTC. This codes for CASTPTGTGDLTGANVLTF.